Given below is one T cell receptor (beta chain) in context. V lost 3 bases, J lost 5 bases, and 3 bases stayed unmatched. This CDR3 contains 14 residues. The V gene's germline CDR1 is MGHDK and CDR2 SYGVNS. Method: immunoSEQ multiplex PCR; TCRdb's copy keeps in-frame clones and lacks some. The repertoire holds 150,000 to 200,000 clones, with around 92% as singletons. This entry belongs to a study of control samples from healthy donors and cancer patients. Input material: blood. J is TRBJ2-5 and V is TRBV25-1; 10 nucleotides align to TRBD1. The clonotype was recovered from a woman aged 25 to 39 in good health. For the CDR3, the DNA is TGTGCCAGCAGTGATCCGGGACAGGGGGAGACCCAGTACTTC. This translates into CASSDPGQGETQYF.